The present entry profiles one T cell receptor (beta chain) with its context. The CDR3 has 13 residues. Trimming pared 4 bases from V and 4 bases from J, leaving 11 bases between. CDR1 is SGHTS, CDR2 YDEGEE, per germline. This sample was included in a study of blood T cell repertoires in COVID-19. Study details: Researchers got acute and convalescent COVID-19 samples from the United States, Italy and Spain. The cDNA or gDNA used as material had been derived from T cells, B-cell-depleted T cells, or PBMCs.

Original processing notes: Reference gene primer amplification in the assay estimated nucleated cell counts. Only in-frame clones appear in the TCRdb table, and some are missing; sequencing was by immunoSEQ multiplex PCR. The DNA was the basis for D and trimming; V, J and clone size are from that table. The sample has tens of thousands of clones; around 84% are singletons. The chain employs TRBV5-8 and TRBJ1-1, with a tentative D call TRBD1 (5 bases). The receptor's source is a middle-aged man with active COVID-19. Sequencing used peripheral blood. In nucleotides, the CDR3 is TGTGCCAGCAGCCGTGGGGGAGGCACTGAAGCTTTCTTT. It yields the protein CASSRGGGTEAFF.